The 6 T cell receptor beta chains below were found in one sample sequenced in a study of cytomegalovirus exposure and HLA in healthy donors. Researchers ran the PCR with 60 Vbeta and 13 Jbeta primers. TCRdb's table, derived via immunoSEQ multiplex PCR, lists solely in-frame clones and lacks some. The data show 300,000 or so clones, with about four fifths seen just once and 1.5% to 2% held by the top ten. Sequenced input: PBMCs. Every receptor here comes from a woman in her 40s in good health and CMV-seropositive.

The V call is TRBV7-9, the J call TRBJ2-2, with TRBD1 as a possible D gene (7 bases). Germline-derived CDR1 and CDR2 are SEHNR and FQNEAQ (reference sequence). V shed 5 bases and J shed 5 bases, with 18 bases lying between them. This CDR3 is built from 16 residues. CDR3 sequence reads: CASSPTQGGDTGELFF. The CDR3 nucleotides read TGTGCCAGCAGCCCCACGCAGGGGGGTGATACCGGGGAGCTGTTTTTT.

CDR3 loop: CASRGSGNYETQYF. The DNA for the CDR3 is TGTGCCAGCCGGGGTAGCGGGAACTATGAGACCCAGTACTTC. The V gene is TRBV7-9, the J gene TRBJ2-5, with 8 bases lining up with TRBD2. The germline V gene has CDR1 SEHNR and CDR2 FQNEAQ (reference sequence). V trimming: 8 bases; J trimming: 5 bases; junction bases outside the gene matches: 10. This CDR3 comprises 14 residues.

V usage is TRBV2 and J usage is TRBJ2-7; 10 bases are a match to TRBD1. V lost 6 bases to trimming and J lost 3 bases; unmatched junction nucleotides: 5. CDR1 SNHLY and CDR2 FYNNEI come from the germline V gene. The CDR3 contains 14 residues. CDR3 nucleotide sequence: TGTGCCAGCAGACCTGACAGGGGGCTCTACGAGCAGTACTTC. Translation: CASRPDRGLYEQYF.

The gene calls are TRBV6-5 and TRBJ2-5, with 9 bases aligning to TRBD2. The end of the DNA aligns better with TRBJ2-7, so the J call may be wrong. The CDR3 length is 15 residues. The germline CDR1 and CDR2 sequences are MNHEY and SVGAGI. The CDR3 nucleotides read TGTGCCAGCAGTTTCTTAGCGGGAGTCAGGTACGAGCAGTACTTC. This gives the protein CASSFLAGVRYEQYF.

The genes are TRBV6-6 and TRBJ2-7; the D is unclear. Germline CDR1 is MNHNY and CDR2 is SVGAGI (reference sequence). V was trimmed by 0 bases and J by 0 bases, leaving 6 bases between them. The CDR3 runs 14 residues. The CDR3 sequence: CASSYSTNSYEQYF. DNA for the CDR3: TGTGCCAGCAGTTACTCAACTAACTCCTACGAGCAGTACTTC.

This chain uses TRBV5-6 with TRBJ2-7; TRBD1 matches at 7 bases. The CDR3 has 14 amino acids. Germline V gives CDR1 SGHDT, CDR2 YYEEEE. The ends lost 3 bases at V and 3 bases at J; junction bases unmatched: 6. DNA of the CDR3: TGTGCCAGCAGCTCCCGGGACAGATACTACGAGCAGTACTTC. As protein: CASSSRDRYYEQYF. The whole variable domain, remainder taken from reference TRBV5-6 and TRBJ2-7, is DAGVTQSPTHLIKTRGQQVTLRCSPKSGHDTVSWYQQALGQGPQFIFQYYEEEERQRGNFPDRFSGHQFPNYSSELNVNALLLGDSALYLCASSSRDRYYEQYFGPGTRLTVT.